The 27 T cell receptor beta chains given below trace back to one sample, sequenced in a study of T cell changes during pregnancy in multiple sclerosis. Sequencing was performed with immunoSEQ multiplex PCR; in TCRdb, only in-frame clones are kept and a portion is missing. The sample contains under 65,000 clones, approximately 93% of which appear only once. Specimen: CD8+ T cells from peripheral blood mononuclear cells, collected in the second trimester of pregnancy. The receptors here all came from a female donor with multiple sclerosis, enrolled in a pregnancy study.

The rearrangement uses TRBV13 and TRBJ2-5; D is unclear. Germline CDR1 is PRHDT and CDR2 is FYEKMQ (reference sequence). V was pared by 0 bases and J by 7 bases, with 9 bases between. The CDR3 runs 13 residues. CDR3 coding DNA: TGTGCCAGCAGCTTAGGCCTATTCGGGACCCAGTACTTC. Translation gives CASSLGLFGTQYF.

The rearrangement uses TRBV4-1 and TRBJ2-2; possible D gene TRBD1, 6 bases. Deletions cut 1 base from V and 1 base from J, with 13 bases between. The CDR3 sequence is 17 residues long. Germline assignment: CDR1 MGHRA and CDR2 YSYEKL. CDR3 loop: CASSQVAGALNTGELFF. The CDR3 bases are TGCGCCAGCAGCCAAGTTGCAGGGGCTCTGAACACCGGGGAGCTGTTTTTT.

The chain uses TRBV9 and TRBJ1-2, with D possibly TRBD1 on 6 matching bases. The CDR3 is 12 residues long. The V and J ends lost 0 bases and 6 bases respectively, with 6 bases between them. In germline, CDR1 is SGDLS, CDR2 YYNGEE. The CDR3 DNA reads TGTGCCAGCAGCGTAGGGACAGATGGCTACACCTTC. Residues: CASSVGTDGYTF.

The chain has TRBV7-6 and TRBJ2-1; TRBD2 aligns across 14 bases. Trimming at V came to 1 base and at J to 8 bases, leaving 10 bases not matched to a gene. Germline loops: CDR1 SGHVS, CDR2 FNYEAQ. The CDR3 is 18 residues long. The DNA of the CDR3 is TGTGCCAGCAGCTTAGAGGGGACTAGCGGGGGAATCGTCGATGAGCAGTTCTTC. It encodes CASSLEGTSGGIVDEQFF.

The genes are TRBV28 and TRBJ2-7; D gene unclear. V was shortened by 3 bases and J by 7 bases, with 10 bases between the two germline ends. CDR1 is MDHEN and CDR2 is SYDVKM in the germline V gene. CDR3 length: 12 amino acids. DNA for the CDR3: TGTGCCAGCAGTTTCGTCCAAACAGAGCAGTACTTC. Protein product: CASSFVQTEQYF.

This chain joins TRBV7-9 and TRBJ2-7, with 8 bases identical to TRBD1. The CDR3 is 14 amino acids. V trimming: 1 base; J trimming: 5 bases; junction bases outside the gene matches: 4. CDR1 is SEHNR, CDR2 FQNEAQ, per germline (reference sequence). The CDR3 DNA is TGTGCCAGCAGCTTAGTCACAGGGGGAAACGAGCAGTACTTC. Residues: CASSLVTGGNEQYF. Drawing the rest from reference TRBV7-9 and TRBJ2-7, the complete variable domain is DTGVSQNPRHKITKRGQNVTFRCDPISEHNRLYWYRQTLGQGPEFLTYFQNEAQLEKSRLLSDRFSAERPKGSFSTLEIQRTEQGDSAMYLCASSLVTGGNEQYFGPGTRLTVT.

V usage is TRBV7-2 and J usage is TRBJ1-4, with 10 nucleotides matching TRBD1. CDR3 length equals 15 residues. From germline, CDR1 is SGHTA and CDR2 FQGNSA. Trimming at V came to 4 bases and at J to 6 bases, leaving 5 bases not matched to a gene. CDR3 nucleotide sequence: TGTGCCAGCAGCTCTTGGACAGGGGGATATGAAAAACTGTTTTTT. Its protein product is CASSSWTGGYEKLFF.

The CDR3 DNA reads TGTGTCAGAAGCCCTAGTCGAGCGGGAGGGGGCCGGTCCACAGATACGCAGTATTTT. It codes for CVRSPSRAGGGRSTDTQYF. This chain links TRBV7-5 with TRBJ2-3; TRBD2 was called by the table and not checked on the DNA. TRBV7-5 is labeled a pseudogene. The CDR3 contains 19 residues.

This chain links TRBV4-1 with TRBJ2-7; 7 positions match TRBD1. The CDR3 length is 14 residues. V lost 4 bases, J lost 2 bases, and 5 bases stayed unmatched. Germline V lookup: CDR1 MGHRA, CDR2 YSYEKL. Here the CDR3 DNA reads TGCGCCAGCAGCCCGAGGACAGGAACCTACGAGCAGTACTTC. It translates to CASSPRTGTYEQYF.

V gene TRBV11-2 combines with J gene TRBJ2-7; D not certain. V lost 4 bases and J 4 bases, leaving 8 bases between the germline ends. CDR3 length equals 12 residues. Germline CDR1 SGHAT, CDR2 FQNNGV. This chain's CDR3 is CASSSGGYEQYF. CDR3 DNA sequence: TGTGCCAGCAGCTCCGGCGGTTACGAGCAGTACTTC.

The chain carries TRBV7-2 and TRBJ2-1; unclear D gene. The length of the CDR3 is 12 residues. Germline CDR1 SGHTA, CDR2 FQGNSA. V lost 4 bases to trimming and J lost 3 bases, with 4 bases between them. The chain's CDR3 is CASSSGYNEQFF. Written as DNA, the CDR3 is TGTGCCAGCAGCTCCGGCTACAATGAGCAGTTCTTC.

V and J are TRBV10-2 and TRBJ1-2, with a weak D call TRBD1 (6 bases). CDR3 length: 16 residues. V was cut by 1 base and J by 4 bases, with 16 bases left in between. In germline, CDR1 is WSHSY, CDR2 SAAADI. CDR3 region: CASSEFEGGRPYGYTF. Here the CDR3 DNA reads TGCGCCAGCAGTGAGTTCGAGGGGGGGCGCCCCTATGGCTACACCTTC.

V is TRBV4-1 and J is TRBJ2-3; 9 bases are a match to TRBD1. V shed 0 bases and J 3 bases; nucleotides not matched to a gene: 4. The CDR3 length is 16 residues. Germline assignment: CDR1 MGHRA and CDR2 YSYEKL. The chain's CDR3 is CASSQEQGALTDTQYF. CDR3 nucleotide sequence: TGCGCCAGCAGCCAAGAACAGGGGGCGCTAACAGATACGCAGTATTTT.

This rearrangement joins TRBV4-2 to TRBJ1-1, with D perhaps matching TRBD1 (5 bases). The V and J ends lost 0 bases and 4 bases respectively, with 9 bases between them. CDR1 and CDR2 (germline): LGHNA, YNFKEQ. CDR3 length: 14 amino acids. DNA for the CDR3: TGTGCCAGCAGCCAAGAAGGGGTTGGCACTGAAGCTTTCTTT. Protein product: CASSQEGVGTEAFF.

The chain is built from TRBV29-1 and TRBJ2-1; D is perhaps TRBD1 (6 bases). Germline CDR1 reads SQVTM; CDR2 reads ANQGSEA. The CDR3 is made up of 15 amino acids. Trimming cost V 1 base and J 7 bases, with 17 bases left between them. The CDR3 loop reads CSVEVQDSLSNEQFF. The CDR3 coding sequence is TGCAGCGTTGAAGTACAGGACAGTTTGTCGAATGAGCAGTTCTTC.

This clone was seen a single time. The rearrangement links TRBV4-3 to TRBJ2-3; D ambiguous. Germline assignment: CDR1 LGHNA and CDR2 YSLEER. The length of the CDR3 is 13 residues. The V and J ends lost 0 bases and 6 bases respectively, with 7 bases between them. The CDR3 DNA reads as TGCGCCAGCAGCCAAGATCGGGTGGATACGCAGTATTTT. It translates to CASSQDRVDTQYF.

The chain couples TRBV7-9 to TRBJ2-1, with 8 nucleotides matching TRBD2. With 4 bases clipped from V and 3 bases from J, the junction kept 11 bases outside the gene matches. This CDR3 contains 17 residues. The germline CDR1 and CDR2 sequences are SEHNR and FQNEAQ (reference sequence). The CDR3 bases are TGTGCCAGCAGCTCGTCGGTAGCGGGAAATGACTACAATGAGCAGTTCTTC. It encodes CASSSSVAGNDYNEQFF. The entire variable domain, with the rest obtained from reference TRBV7-9 and TRBJ2-1, is as follows: DTGVSQNPRHKITKRGQNVTFRCDPISEHNRLYWYRQTLGQGPEFLTYFQNEAQLEKSRLLSDRFSAERPKGSFSTLEIQRTEQGDSAMYLCASSSSVAGNDYNEQFFGPGTRLTVL.

The V call is TRBV10-1, the J call TRBJ2-1, with D possibly TRBD2 on 6 matching bases. This CDR3 is 15 amino acids long. Germline V gene sequence: CDR1 WNHNN, CDR2 SYGVQD (reference sequence). Trimming removed 4 bases from V and 2 bases from J, with 12 bases in between. For the CDR3, the DNA is TGCGCCAGCAGTGTGGCGGGGCGAGCCTACAATGAGCAGTTCTTC. Amino acid sequence: CASSVAGRAYNEQFF.

The chain recombines TRBV28 with TRBJ2-1; 10 bases agree with TRBD1. This CDR3 is 15 amino acids long. CDR1 MDHEN and CDR2 SYDVKM come from the germline V gene. With 7 bases clipped from V and 8 bases from J, the junction kept 11 bases outside the gene matches. The CDR3 protein is CASISRTGGSDEQFF. CDR3 sequence (DNA): TGTGCCAGCATCTCTCGGACAGGGGGGTCTGATGAGCAGTTCTTC.

J is TRBJ2-7 and V is TRBV27, with D possibly being TRBD2 (5 bases). This CDR3 has 13 residues. V shed 7 bases and J shed 3 bases, with 13 bases lying between them. The germline CDR1 and CDR2 sequences are MNHEY and SMNVEV (reference sequence). CDR3 sequence: CASKELVSYEQYF. The CDR3 DNA sequence: TGTGCCAGCAAAGAACTAGTTAGCTACGAGCAGTACTTC.

The rearrangement joins TRBV4-2 to TRBJ1-4; TRBD1 matches 9 bases. The germline CDR1 and CDR2 sequences are LGHNA and YNFKEQ. Trimming at V came to 1 base and at J to 6 bases, leaving 15 bases not matched to a gene. The CDR3 loop spans 19 amino acids. CDR3 region: CASSQVGTGGDLRDEKLFF. The CDR3 region has the DNA TGTGCCAGCAGCCAAGTCGGCACAGGGGGCGACCTTAGGGATGAAAAACTGTTTTTT.

The chain is built from TRBV10-3 and TRBJ1-3; tentatively, D is TRBD1 (5 bases). The CDR3 extends over 15 amino acids. From germline, CDR1 is ENHRY and CDR2 SYGVKD. V lost 10 bases to trimming and J lost 0 bases, with 16 bases between them. The CDR3 reads CATKSPGFSGNTIYF. In DNA form, the CDR3 reads TGTGCCACCAAAAGTCCAGGGTTCTCTGGAAACACCATATATTTT.

This chain joins TRBV4-1 and TRBJ2-7; TRBD1 matches 9 bases. Unmatched junction bases numbered 8, after V lost 5 bases and J lost 3 bases. The CDR3 has 15 amino acids. Germline V lookup: CDR1 MGHRA, CDR2 YSYEKL. The DNA for the CDR3 is TGCGCCAGCAGCAACTCGGACAGGGGAAACTACGAGCAGTACTTC. It translates to CASSNSDRGNYEQYF.

The CDR3 DNA reads as TGTGCCAGCAGCCAAGAAACCCTCCACGACAGGGGGTCCGATGAGCAGTTCTTC. This gives the protein CASSQETLHDRGSDEQFF. This chain uses TRBV14 with TRBJ2-1; 9 nucleotides line up with TRBD1. Trimming removed 0 bases from V and 8 bases from J; junction bases left unmatched: 14. CDR3 length: 18 residues. Looked up from germline, CDR1 is SGHDN and CDR2 is FVKESK.

The V and J genes are TRBV5-1 and TRBJ1-1; 7 bases line up with TRBD1. Germline-derived CDR1 and CDR2 are SGHRS and YFSETQ. The CDR3 consists of 14 residues. The junction had 6 bases not matched to a gene; V was cut back by 1 base and J by 6 bases. CDR3 nucleotides: TGCGCCAGCAGCTTGCCGACAGGGAGGTCTGAAGCTTTCTTT. It translates to CASSLPTGRSEAFF.

This clone appeared once. The CDR3 is CASSTGTASNQPQHF. Written as DNA, the CDR3 is TGTGCCAGCAGCACGGGGACAGCTAGCAATCAGCCCCAGCATTTT. The chain carries TRBV27 and TRBJ1-5, with 7 bases matching TRBD1. The V gene's germline CDR1 is MNHEY and CDR2 SMNVEV (reference sequence). V dropped 6 bases and J dropped 0; count of bases not matched to a gene: 5. This CDR3 comprises 15 residues.

The chain recombines TRBV19 with TRBJ1-1, with D possibly TRBD1 on 5 matching bases. Trimming stripped 3 bases from V and 5 bases from J, with 13 bases between. Germline assignment: CDR1 LNHDA and CDR2 SQIVND (reference sequence). The CDR3 has 14 residues. The CDR3 coding sequence is TGTGCCAGTAGTATTTTTAGGGGAGGAACTGAAGCTTTCTTT. Residues: CASSIFRGGTEAFF.